This T cell receptor (beta chain) came from a study of control samples from healthy donors and cancer patients. The CDR3 totals 13 residues. Trimming took off 7 bases at V and 4 bases at J, with 13 bases between the two ends. Germline CDR1 is SNHLY and CDR2 is FYNNEI. Clones were sequenced by immunoSEQ multiplex PCR, and TCRdb holds only the in-frame ones, with some missing. The sample lists 150,000 to 160,000 clones; over 90% were seen once. This chain connects TRBV2 to TRBJ1-1; D uncertain. The sample was blood. This TCR was sampled from a man between 45 and 60 years old in good health. This chain's CDR3 is CASILEGSTEAFF. DNA for the CDR3: TGTGCCAGCATTCTGGAGGGAAGCACTGAAGCTTTCTTT.